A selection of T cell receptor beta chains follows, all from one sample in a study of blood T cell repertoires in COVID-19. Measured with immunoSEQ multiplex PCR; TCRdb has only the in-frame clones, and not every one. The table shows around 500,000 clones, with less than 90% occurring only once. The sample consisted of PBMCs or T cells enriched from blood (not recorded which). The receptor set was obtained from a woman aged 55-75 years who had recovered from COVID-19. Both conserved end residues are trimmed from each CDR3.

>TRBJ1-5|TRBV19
ASNDRGNQPQH
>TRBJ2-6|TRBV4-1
ASSPRGPGQISSGANVLT
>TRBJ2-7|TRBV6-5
ASSYEGASSYEQY
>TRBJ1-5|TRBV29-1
SVARGLDQPQH
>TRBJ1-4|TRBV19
ASKARTGGEKLF
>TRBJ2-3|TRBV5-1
ASSLTGPPGTDTQY
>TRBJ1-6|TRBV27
ASRSGRTPLH
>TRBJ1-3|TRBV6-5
ASSYSRGPSGNTIY
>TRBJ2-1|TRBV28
ASSLGGSNINEQF
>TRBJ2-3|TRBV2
ASRWSGPAAQY
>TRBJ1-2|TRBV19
ASIPLRGANYGYT
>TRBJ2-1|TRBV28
ASRVIGGGPYNEQF
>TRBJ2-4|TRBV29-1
SVGGGVNIQY
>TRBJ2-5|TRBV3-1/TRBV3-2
ASSQRAGVQETQY
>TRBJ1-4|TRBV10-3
AISGGTGMLNEKLF
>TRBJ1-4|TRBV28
ASSPQGDRGFWEKLF
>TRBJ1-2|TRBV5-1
ASSLQASYGYT
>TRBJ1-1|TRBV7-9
ASSNRNTEAF
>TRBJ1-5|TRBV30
AWSVPLRGQPQH
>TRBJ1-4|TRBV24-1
ATHLIRRATNEKLF
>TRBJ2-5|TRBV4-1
ASSQVAGGGARETQY
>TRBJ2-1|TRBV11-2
ASSKLAGGLSSYNEQF
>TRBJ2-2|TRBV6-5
ASSYSVGQPPGELF
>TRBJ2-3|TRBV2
ASLRRVGTITDTQY
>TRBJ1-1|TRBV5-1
ASSLVEGKNTEAF
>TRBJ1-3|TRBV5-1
ASSLDITGDGNTIY